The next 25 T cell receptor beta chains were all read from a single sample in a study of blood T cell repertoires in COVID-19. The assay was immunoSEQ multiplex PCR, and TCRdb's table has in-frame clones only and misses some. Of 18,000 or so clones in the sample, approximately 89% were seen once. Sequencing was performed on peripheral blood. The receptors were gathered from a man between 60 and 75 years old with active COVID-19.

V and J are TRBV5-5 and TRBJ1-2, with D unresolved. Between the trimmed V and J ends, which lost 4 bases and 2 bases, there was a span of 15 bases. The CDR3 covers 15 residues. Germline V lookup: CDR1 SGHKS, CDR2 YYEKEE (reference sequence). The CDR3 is CASSPNPWENYGYTF. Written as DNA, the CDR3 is TGTGCCAGCAGCCCAAACCCTTGGGAGAACTATGGCTACACCTTC.

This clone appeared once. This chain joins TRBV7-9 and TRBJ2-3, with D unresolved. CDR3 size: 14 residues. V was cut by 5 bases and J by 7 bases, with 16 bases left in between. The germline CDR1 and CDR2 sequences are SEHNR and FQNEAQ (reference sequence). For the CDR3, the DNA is TGTGCCAGCAGCCCCGAGTGGGCCCCGAATACGCAGTATTTT. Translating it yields CASSPEWAPNTQYF.

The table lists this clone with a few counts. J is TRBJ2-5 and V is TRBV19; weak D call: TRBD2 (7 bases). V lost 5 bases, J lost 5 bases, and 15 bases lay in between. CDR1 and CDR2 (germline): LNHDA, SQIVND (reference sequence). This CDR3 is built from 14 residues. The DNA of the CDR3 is TGTGCCAGTAGTGGAAAGGGGGGGTTGGAGACCCAGTACTTC. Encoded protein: CASSGKGGLETQYF.

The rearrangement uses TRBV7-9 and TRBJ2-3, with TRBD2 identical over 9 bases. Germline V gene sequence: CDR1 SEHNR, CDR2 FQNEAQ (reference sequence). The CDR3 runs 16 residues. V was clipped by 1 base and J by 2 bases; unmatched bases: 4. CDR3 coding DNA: TGTGCCAGCAGCTTAGTTCCTAGCGGGATCACAGATACGCAGTATTTT. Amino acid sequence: CASSLVPSGITDTQYF. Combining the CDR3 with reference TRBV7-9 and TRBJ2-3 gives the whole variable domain DTGVSQNPRHKITKRGQNVTFRCDPISEHNRLYWYRQTLGQGPEFLTYFQNEAQLEKSRLLSDRFSAERPKGSFSTLEIQRTEQGDSAMYLCASSLVPSGITDTQYFGPGTRLTVL.

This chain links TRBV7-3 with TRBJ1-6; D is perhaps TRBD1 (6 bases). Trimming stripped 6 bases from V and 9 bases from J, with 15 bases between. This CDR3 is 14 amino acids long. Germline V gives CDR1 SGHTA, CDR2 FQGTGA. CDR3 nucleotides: TGTGCCAGCAGTGAAAACCAGGGGAGTTCACCCCTCCACTTT. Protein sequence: CASSENQGSSPLHF.

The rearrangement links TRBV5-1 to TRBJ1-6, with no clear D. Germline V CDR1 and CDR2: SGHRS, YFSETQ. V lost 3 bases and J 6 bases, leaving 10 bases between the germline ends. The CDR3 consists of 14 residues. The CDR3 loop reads CASSSRQVNSPLHF. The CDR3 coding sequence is TGCGCCAGCAGCTCCCGACAAGTTAATTCACCCCTCCACTTT.

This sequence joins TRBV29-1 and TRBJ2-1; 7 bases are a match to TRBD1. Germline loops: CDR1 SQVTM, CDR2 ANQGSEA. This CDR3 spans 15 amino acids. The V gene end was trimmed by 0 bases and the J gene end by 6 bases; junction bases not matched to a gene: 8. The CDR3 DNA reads TGCAGCGTTGAAGACATGGACAGGAGGTCCAATGAGCAGTTCTTC. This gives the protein CSVEDMDRRSNEQFF.

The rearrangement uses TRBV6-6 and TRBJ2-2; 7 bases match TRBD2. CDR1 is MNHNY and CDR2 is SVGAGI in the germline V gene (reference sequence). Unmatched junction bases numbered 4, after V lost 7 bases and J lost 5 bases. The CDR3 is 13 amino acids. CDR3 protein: CASTGGKTGELFF. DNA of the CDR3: TGTGCCAGCACGGGGGGAAAAACCGGGGAGCTGTTTTTT.

CDR3 sequence reads: CASSLGSTPETQYF. CDR3 bases: TGTGCCAGCAGCTTGGGGAGCACCCCAGAGACCCAGTACTTC. The rearrangement joins TRBV5-4 to TRBJ2-5; D ambiguous. Germline assignment: CDR1 SGHNT and CDR2 YYREEE (reference sequence). The CDR3 loop spans 14 amino acids. V lost 0 bases and J 4 bases, leaving 10 bases between the germline ends.

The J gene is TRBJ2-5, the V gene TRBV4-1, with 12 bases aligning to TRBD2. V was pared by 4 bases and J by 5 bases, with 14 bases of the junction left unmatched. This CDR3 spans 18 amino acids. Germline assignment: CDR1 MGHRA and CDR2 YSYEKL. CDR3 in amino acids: CASSRGASGGAREETQYF. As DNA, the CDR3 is TGCGCCAGCAGCCGCGGAGCTAGCGGGGGGGCTAGGGAGGAGACCCAGTACTTC.

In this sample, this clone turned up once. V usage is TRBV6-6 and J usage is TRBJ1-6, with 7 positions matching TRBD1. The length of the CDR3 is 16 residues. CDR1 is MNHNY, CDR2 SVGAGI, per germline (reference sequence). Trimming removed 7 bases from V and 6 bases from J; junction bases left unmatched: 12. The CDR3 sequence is CASTHKGAGPNSPLHF. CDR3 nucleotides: TGTGCCAGCACCCACAAGGGGGCAGGTCCTAATTCACCCCTCCACTTT.

CDR3: CASSQDSSYNEQFF. The CDR3, as DNA: TGTGCCAGCAGTCAGGACAGCTCCTACAATGAGCAGTTCTTC. This rearrangement joins TRBV4-2 to TRBJ2-1, with a tentative D call TRBD1 (6 bases). This CDR3 has 14 amino acids. Germline CDR1 LGHNA, CDR2 YNFKEQ. Trimming removed 6 bases at V and 0 bases at J, with 9 bases between.

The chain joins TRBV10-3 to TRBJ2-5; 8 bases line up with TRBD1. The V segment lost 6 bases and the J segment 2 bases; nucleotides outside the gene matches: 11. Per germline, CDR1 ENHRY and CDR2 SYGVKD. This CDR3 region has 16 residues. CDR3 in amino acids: CAIRGDRPWGQETQYF. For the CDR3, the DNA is TGTGCCATCAGGGGGGACAGGCCGTGGGGGCAAGAGACCCAGTACTTC.

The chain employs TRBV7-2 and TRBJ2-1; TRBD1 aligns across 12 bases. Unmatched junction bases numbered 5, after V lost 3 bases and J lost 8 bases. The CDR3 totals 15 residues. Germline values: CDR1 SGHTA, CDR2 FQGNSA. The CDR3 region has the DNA TGTGCCAGCAGCTTGATGGGACAGGGGGCCTATGAGCAGTTCTTC. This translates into CASSLMGQGAYEQFF.

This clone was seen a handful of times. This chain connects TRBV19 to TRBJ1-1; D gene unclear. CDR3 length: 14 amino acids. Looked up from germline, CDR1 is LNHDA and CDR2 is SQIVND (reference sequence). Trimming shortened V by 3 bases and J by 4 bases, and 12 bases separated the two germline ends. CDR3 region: CASSINLRGTEAFF. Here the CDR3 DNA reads TGTGCCAGTAGTATCAACTTACGGGGCACTGAAGCTTTCTTT.

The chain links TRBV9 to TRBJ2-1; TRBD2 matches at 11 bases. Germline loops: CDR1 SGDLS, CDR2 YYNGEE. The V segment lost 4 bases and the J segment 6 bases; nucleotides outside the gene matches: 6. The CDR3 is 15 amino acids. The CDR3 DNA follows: TGTGCCAGCAGCCCCATAGCGGGGGGGGGCAATGAGCAGTTCTTC. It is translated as CASSPIAGGGNEQFF.

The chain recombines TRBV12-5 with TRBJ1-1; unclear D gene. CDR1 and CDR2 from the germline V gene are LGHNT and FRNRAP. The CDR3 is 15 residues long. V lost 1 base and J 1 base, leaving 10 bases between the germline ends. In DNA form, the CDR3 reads TGTGCTAGTGGTTTGGACCCCGGGAAGAACACTGAAGCTTTCTTT. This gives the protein CASGLDPGKNTEAFF.

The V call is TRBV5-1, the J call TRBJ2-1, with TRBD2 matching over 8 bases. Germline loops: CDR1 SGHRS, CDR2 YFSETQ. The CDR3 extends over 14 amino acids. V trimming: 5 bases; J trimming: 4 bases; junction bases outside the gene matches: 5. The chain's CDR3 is CASRGTGGYNEQFF. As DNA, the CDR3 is TGCGCCAGCAGGGGGACGGGAGGGTACAATGAGCAGTTCTTC.

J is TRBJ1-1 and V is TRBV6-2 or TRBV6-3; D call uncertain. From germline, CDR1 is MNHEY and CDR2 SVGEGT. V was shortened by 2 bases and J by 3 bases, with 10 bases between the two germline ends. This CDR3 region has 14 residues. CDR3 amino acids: CASSYGGTDTEAFF. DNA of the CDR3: TGTGCCAGCAGTTACGGAGGTACGGACACTGAAGCTTTCTTT.

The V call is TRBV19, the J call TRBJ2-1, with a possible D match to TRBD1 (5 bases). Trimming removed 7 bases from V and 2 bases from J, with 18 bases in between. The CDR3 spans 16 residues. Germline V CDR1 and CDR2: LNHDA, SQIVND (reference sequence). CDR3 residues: CASTLVLGATYNEQFF. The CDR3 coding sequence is TGTGCCAGTACCTTGGTTCTTGGGGCTACCTACAATGAGCAGTTCTTC.

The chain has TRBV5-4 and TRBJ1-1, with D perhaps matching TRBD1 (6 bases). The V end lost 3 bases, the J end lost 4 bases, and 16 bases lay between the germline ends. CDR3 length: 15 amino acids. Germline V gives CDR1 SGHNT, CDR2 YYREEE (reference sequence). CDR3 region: CASSSPRGAGTEAFF. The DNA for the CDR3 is TGTGCCAGCAGCTCACCCAGGGGTGCTGGCACTGAAGCTTTCTTT.

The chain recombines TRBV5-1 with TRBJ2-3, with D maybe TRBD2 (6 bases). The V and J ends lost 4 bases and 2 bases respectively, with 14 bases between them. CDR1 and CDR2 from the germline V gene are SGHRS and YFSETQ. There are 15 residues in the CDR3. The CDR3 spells CASSPYGTSTDTQYF. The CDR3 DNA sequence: TGCGCCAGCAGCCCCTACGGGACTTCCACAGATACGCAGTATTTT.

This CDR3 reads CASSHRLAGGITGELFF. The CDR3 DNA reads TGCGCCAGCAGCCACCGACTAGCGGGGGGGATCACCGGGGAGCTGTTTTTT. The chain carries TRBV4-3 and TRBJ2-2, with TRBD2 matching over 14 bases. CDR3 length: 17 residues. V dropped 3 bases and J dropped 4; count of bases not matched to a gene: 4. Germline V gene lookup returns CDR1 LGHNA and CDR2 YSLEER.

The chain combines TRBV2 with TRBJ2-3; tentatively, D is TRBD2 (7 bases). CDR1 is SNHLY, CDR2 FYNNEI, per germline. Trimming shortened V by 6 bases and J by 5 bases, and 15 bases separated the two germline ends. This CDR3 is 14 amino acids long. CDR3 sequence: CASRQGLHGDTQYF. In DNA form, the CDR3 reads TGTGCCAGCAGACAGGGACTACATGGAGATACGCAGTATTTT.

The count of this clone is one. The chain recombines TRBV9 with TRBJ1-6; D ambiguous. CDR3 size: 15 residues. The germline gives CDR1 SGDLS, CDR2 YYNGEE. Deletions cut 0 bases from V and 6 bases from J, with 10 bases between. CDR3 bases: TGTGCCAGCAGCGTAGACCCCGCGAGTAATTCACCCCTCCACTTT. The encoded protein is CASSVDPASNSPLHF.